Each of the 5 T cell receptor beta chains below was sequenced from the same sample in a study of CD8 T cells in ankylosing spondylitis. Each CDR3 protein gets one entry after TCRdb re-called the 5' RACE reads with MiXCR. The sample gives 80,000 to 100,000 distinct CDR3 sequences, about 8.3% of which show up once; 9.9% is in the top ten. Sample: blood, either unsorted or a sorted T cell fraction (not recorded which). These TCRs come from a male donor with ankylosing spondylitis or in good health (not recorded which).

In this sample, this clonotype turned up many times. This sequence joins TRBV4-2 and TRBJ1-1; perhaps TRBD1 as D (6 bases). Germline loops: CDR1 LGHNA, CDR2 YNFKEQ. There are 16 residues in the CDR3. With 4 bases removed from V and 0 bases from J, the gap between germline ends came to 15 bases. CDR3 nucleotides: TGTGCCAGCAGCCTTAAGACAGGACACCTGAACACTGAAGCTTTCTTT. Amino acid sequence: CASSLKTGHLNTEAFF.

This clonotype was counted many times. This rearrangement joins TRBV7-8 to TRBJ2-3, with TRBD2 matching over 12 bases. Looked up from germline, CDR1 is SGHVS and CDR2 is FQNEAQ. The junction had 7 bases not matched to a gene; V was cut back by 4 bases and J by 2 bases. The CDR3 extends over 17 amino acids. The DNA for the CDR3 is TGTGCCAGCAGCTCCCGACTAGCGGGGGTATCCACAGATACGCAGTATTTT. This sequence encodes CASSSRLAGVSTDTQYF.

This clonotype showed up many times. This chain uses TRBV7-2 with TRBJ2-4; 9 bases map to TRBD1. Trimming at V came to 3 bases and at J to 4 bases, leaving 10 bases not matched to a gene. CDR1 is SGHTA, CDR2 FQGNSA, per germline. The CDR3 spans 17 residues. In nucleotides, the CDR3 is TGTGCCAGCAGCTTCTTCTACAGGGGGCGTGGGAAAAACATTCAGTACTTC. Translated: CASSFFYRGRGKNIQYF.

This sequence joins TRBV5-1 and TRBJ1-2; 7 bases are shared with TRBD1. Trimming cost V 0 bases and J 6 bases; bases outside gene matches: 5. The germline gives CDR1 SGHRS, CDR2 YFSETQ. The CDR3 is 14 amino acids. The CDR3: CASSLGQGGNGYTF. CDR3 DNA: TGCGCCAGCAGCTTGGGACAGGGCGGCAATGGCTACACCTTC.

This clonotype was seen ten or more times. The chain links TRBV7-2 to TRBJ1-4, with a weak D call TRBD1 (6 bases). Between the trimmed V and J ends, which lost 5 bases and 7 bases, there was a span of 17 bases. Per germline, CDR1 SGHTA and CDR2 FQGNSA. The CDR3 is made up of 15 amino acids. The CDR3 sequence is CASSLTGSSGEKLFF. The CDR3 nucleotides are TGTGCCAGCAGCCTCACAGGGTCCTCCGGTGAAAAACTGTTTTTT.